These T cell receptor beta chains were read from a single sample in a study of Graves' ophthalmopathy and Graves' hyperthyroidism. TCRdb redid the calling of the multiplex PCR reads with MiXCR, one entry per CDR3 protein. In the table there are just over 400,000 distinct CDR3 sequences, roughly 20% of which are singletons. Material: peripheral blood. All receptors come from a woman between 18 and 30 years old with stable Graves' hyperthyroidism. Both conserved end residues are part of each CDR3. D genes are given only for firm matches. For some rows the clone size is stated as once, few or many, or as a class when expanded; others skip it.

J gene | clone size | D gene | V gene | CDR3 DNA | CDR3 protein
TRBJ1-1 | many | . | TRBV28 | TGTGCCAGCAGTCCACAGGCCCTGAACACTGAAGCTTTCTTT | CASSPQALNTEAFF
TRBJ2-7 | many | TRBD1 | TRBV6-2/TRBV6-3 | TGTGCCAGCAGCCGGGACAGGAGACCTACATACTACGAGCAGTACTTC | CASSRDRRPTYYEQYF
TRBJ1-2 | many | . | TRBV30 | TGTGCCTGGCGCGAGAGGGTGGCCTATGGCTACACCTTC | CAWRERVAYGYTF
TRBJ2-5 | . | TRBD2 | TRBV11-1 | TGTGCCAGCAGCAAGGGACTAGCGGGAAATAGTCTCGAGACCCAGTACTTC | CASSKGLAGNSLETQYF
TRBJ1-1 | . | TRBD1 | TRBV12-3/TRBV12-4 | TGTGCCACCCTAAACAGGGGTTACACTGAAGCTTTCTTT | CATLNRGYTEAFF
TRBJ2-7 | once | . | TRBV6-1 | TGTGCCAGCAGAAGGGACGCGCCGTGGGAGCAGTACTTC | CASRRDAPWEQYF
TRBJ1-1 | many | . | TRBV20-1 | TGCAGTGCTCGACGGGACACTGAAGCTTTCTTT | CSARRDTEAFF
TRBJ1-1 | many | . | TRBV24-1 | TGTGCCACCAGTGACTCCTCGGGTCCTAACACTGAAGCTTTCTTT | CATSDSSGPNTEAFF
TRBJ1-2 | many | . | TRBV14 | TGTGCCAGCAGCCAAATATCATATGGCTATGGCTACACCTTC | CASSQISYGYGYTF
TRBJ2-4 | many | . | TRBV7-9 | TGTGCCAGCAGCTTATTCCCAGGCCCTATCGACAAAAACATTCAGTACTTC | CASSLFPGPIDKNIQYF
TRBJ1-6 | many | . | TRBV30 | TGTGCCTGGAGTGTTCTGCAGGGCGATTCACCCCTCCACTTT | CAWSVLQGDSPLHF
TRBJ2-7 | . | . | TRBV12-3/TRBV12-4 | TGTGCCAGCAGGGGGAGGTCGGGAAGATGGAGCGAGCAGTACTTC | CASRGRSGRWSEQYF
TRBJ2-5 | many | . | TRBV24-1 | TGTGCCACCGCGGGTGATTACCAAGAGACCCAGTACTTC | CATAGDYQETQYF
TRBJ1-6 | . | . | TRBV12-3/TRBV12-4 | TGTGCCAGCAGCCCGGACCGTAGCTCCTATAATTCACCCCTCCACTTT | CASSPDRSSYNSPLHF
TRBJ2-2 | many | . | TRBV5-1 | TGCGCCAGCAGCCAGCAAAGACAGGGGGGGCCTAGCGGGAGACCCGGGGAGCTGTTTTTT | CASSQQRQGGPSGRPGELFF
TRBJ2-7 | many | TRBD2 | TRBV6-1 | TGTGCCAGCAGTGAAGCGCTTCTTAGCGGGACAAACGAGCAGTACTTC | CASSEALLSGTNEQYF
TRBJ1-5 | many | . | TRBV19 | TGTGCCAGTAGTGGCATGGTGGCGGATAGCAATCAGCCCCAGCATTTT | CASSGMVADSNQPQHF
TRBJ2-2 | many | TRBD1 | TRBV7-8 | TGTGCCAGCAGGGACAGGGTCACCGGGGAGCTGTTTTTT | CASRDRVTGELFF
TRBJ2-4 | many | . | TRBV12-5 | TGTGCTAGTGGTTTGGTACTCCGAGCAGGCAAGTTTTTTTACTCCAAAAACATTCAGTACTTC | CASGLVLRAGKFFYSKNIQYF
TRBJ1-2 | . | . | TRBV6-5 | TGTGCCAGCAGTTACTCGGCGGAGGGCTATGGCTACACCTTC | CASSYSAEGYGYTF
TRBJ2-7 | . | TRBD1 | TRBV15 | TGTGCCACCAGCCGAGGGGGGACAGGGATAAAAGAGCAGTACTTC | CATSRGGTGIKEQYF
TRBJ1-1 | many | TRBD1 | TRBV12-3/TRBV12-4 | TGTGCCAGCAGTTTAAGTTTCAGGGGGTTGAACACTGAAGCTTTCTTT | CASSLSFRGLNTEAFF
TRBJ1-2 | many | . | TRBV4-1 | TGCGCCAGCAGCCAACGCCCCCCAGGTTTTGGGATCTATGGCTACACCTTC | CASSQRPPGFGIYGYTF
TRBJ1-1 | few | . | TRBV4-2 | TGTGCCAGCAGCCAACACGAATTGAACACTGAAGCTTTCTTT | CASSQHELNTEAFF
TRBJ2-7 | many | . | TRBV20-1 | TGCAGTGCTAGCAATCAAGGACCCTACGAGCAGTACTTC | CSASNQGPYEQYF
TRBJ2-2 | many | . | TRBV28 | TGTGCCAGCAGTTTTGGGGCGGGCGGGGAGCTGTTTTTT | CASSFGAGGELFF
TRBJ1-1 | . | . | TRBV30 | TGTGCCTGGAGTGTGGTGGCGAACACTGAAGCTTTCTTT | CAWSVVANTEAFF
TRBJ1-6 | . | . | TRBV4-1 | TGCGCCAGCAGCCAAGAAGGGGGGGAATCACCCCTCCACTTT | CASSQEGGESPLHF
TRBJ2-3 | many | TRBD1 | TRBV30 | TGTGCCTGGACCGGGACAGGGTTTCCAGATACGCAGTATTTT | CAWTGTGFPDTQYF
TRBJ1-6 | . | TRBD1 | TRBV6-5 | TGTGCCAGCAGTTACGGGCCAACAGGGGATAATTCACCCCTCCACTTT | CASSYGPTGDNSPLHF
TRBJ1-3 | . | . | TRBV13 | TGTGCCAGCAGCGCGGACGGTGGAAACACCATATATTTT | CASSADGGNTIYF
TRBJ2-7 | many | TRBD2 | TRBV10-3 | TGTGCCATCAGTCCCCTAGCGGGAGGAGGGTACGAGCAGTACTTC | CAISPLAGGGYEQYF
TRBJ1-1 | many | . | TRBV27 | TGTGCCAGCAGCCTAAGAATGAACACTGAAGCTTTCTTT | CASSLRMNTEAFF
TRBJ2-7 | many | TRBD2 | TRBV11-2 | TGTGCCAGCAGCTCGACCTCGGGACTAGCGGGAGATCCGTACGAGCAGTACTTC | CASSSTSGLAGDPYEQYF
TRBJ2-5 | . | . | TRBV11-2 | TGTGCCAGCAGCTTAGTCCCCACAGAGACCCAGTACTTC | CASSLVPTETQYF
TRBJ2-2 | many | . | TRBV6-1 | TGTGCCAGCAGTGGTTACACCGGGGAGCTGTTTTTT | CASSGYTGELFF
TRBJ1-3 | . | TRBD1 | TRBV20-1 | TGCAGTGCTTCAGGGGGTAATCCCTCTGGAAACACCATATATTTT | CSASGGNPSGNTIYF
TRBJ2-5 | many | . | TRBV15 | TGTGCCACCAGCATGATCGGATCCCAAGAGACCCAGTACTTC | CATSMIGSQETQYF
TRBJ1-1 | . | . | TRBV7-8 | TGTGCCAGCAGCCCGCCGGGGGGCGCGGGGTTCACTGAAGCTTTCTTT | CASSPPGGAGFTEAFF
TRBJ2-2 | . | . | TRBV30 | TGTGCCTGGAAACTGACGGGGAACACCGGGGAGCTGTTTTTT | CAWKLTGNTGELFF
TRBJ2-7 | many | TRBD2 | TRBV5-8 | TGTGCCAGCAGCTCTCTGGGACTAGCGGCGGTTTTC | CASSSLGLAAVF
TRBJ2-2 | many | . | TRBV11-3 | TGTGCCAGCAGCTTAGTAGGCGGAAACACCGGGGAGCTGTTTTTT | CASSLVGGNTGELFF
TRBJ2-2 | few | . | TRBV5-1 | TGCGCCAGCTCGTACAGGGAACAGCCGGCGGAGCTGTTTTTT | CASSYREQPAELFF
TRBJ2-5 | . | . | TRBV14 | TGTGCCAGCAGCCAAGATTTCTACCAAGAGACCCAGTACTTC | CASSQDFYQETQYF
TRBJ2-2 | few | . | TRBV6-4 | TGTGCCAGCAGTGACGACGGGGAGACCGGGGAGCTGTTTTTT | CASSDDGETGELFF
TRBJ1-2 | many | . | TRBV6-1 | TGTGCCAGCAGGGGGGACCCCTATGGCTACACCTTC | CASRGDPYGYTF
TRBJ1-1 | many | . | TRBV5-1 | TGCGCCAGCAGCTTGTCCGATATGAACACTGAAGCTTTCTTT | CASSLSDMNTEAFF
TRBJ2-2 | many | . | TRBV20-1 | TGCACCGCGGGTAGCGGAAACACCGGGGAGCTGTTTTTT | CTAGSGNTGELFF
TRBJ1-1 | . | . | TRBV5-1 | TGCGCCAGCAGCTGGGGAGAGAACACTGAAGCTTTCTTT | CASSWGENTEAFF
TRBJ2-2 | many | . | TRBV12-3/TRBV12-4 | TGTGCCAGCAGTCCCCTGACGGTGGTCACCGGGGAGCTGTTTTTT | CASSPLTVVTGELFF
TRBJ2-4 | many | TRBD2 | TRBV5-6 | TGTGCCAGCACCTGGGGGGGGAGGGCGCCTAGCAAAAACATTCAGTACTTC | CASTWGGRAPSKNIQYF
TRBJ1-5 | many | . | TRBV12-3/TRBV12-4 | TGTGCCAGCAGTTTTAGTGATAGCAATCAGCCCCAGCATTTT | CASSFSDSNQPQHF
TRBJ1-1 | . | TRBD1 | TRBV4-1 | TGCGCCAGCAGCAGACAGGGAATTGTCACTGAAGCTTTCTTT | CASSRQGIVTEAFF
TRBJ1-5 | . | . | TRBV15 | TGTGCCACCAGCAGAGATTTAGGACCGAATCAGCCCCAGCATTTT | CATSRDLGPNQPQHF
TRBJ2-7 | many | . | TRBV10-3 | TGTGCCATCAGTGAGTTAGTCGACGGGGGCGAGCAGTACTTC | CAISELVDGGEQYF
TRBJ1-1 | many | . | TRBV5-1 | TGCGCCAGCAGCTCGGGACGAAGCCCAATCGCGATGAACACTGAAGCTTTCTTT | CASSSGRSPIAMNTEAFF
TRBJ2-5 | few | TRBD2 | TRBV11-2 | TGTGTCAGCAGCTTAAGAACTAGCGGGAGTTCTGAGACCCAGTACTTC | CVSSLRTSGSSETQYF